This T cell receptor (beta chain) was captured by sequencing in a study of blood T cells in healthy people across ages. Next came a second PCR, run for about 7 to 12 cycles, which used a sample-barcoded 5' primer along with a J-beta primer mix. MiXCR was run by TCRdb on the 5' RACE reads, yielding one entry per CDR3 protein. The data contain 650,000 to 700,000 distinct CDR3 sequences, under 65% of them seen just once; the ten biggest clones take up 13%. Source material: blood. This TCR was sampled from a woman aged 80 or over in good health.

The CDR3 protein is CASSPRRGTVGYTF. CDR3 nucleotide sequence: TGTGCCAGCAGTCCGCGACGGGGAACTGTTGGCTACACCTTC. The chain has TRBV12-3 or TRBV12-4 and TRBJ1-2; D not certain. The CDR3 is made up of 14 amino acids. V lost 5 bases and J lost 7, with 17 bases in between.